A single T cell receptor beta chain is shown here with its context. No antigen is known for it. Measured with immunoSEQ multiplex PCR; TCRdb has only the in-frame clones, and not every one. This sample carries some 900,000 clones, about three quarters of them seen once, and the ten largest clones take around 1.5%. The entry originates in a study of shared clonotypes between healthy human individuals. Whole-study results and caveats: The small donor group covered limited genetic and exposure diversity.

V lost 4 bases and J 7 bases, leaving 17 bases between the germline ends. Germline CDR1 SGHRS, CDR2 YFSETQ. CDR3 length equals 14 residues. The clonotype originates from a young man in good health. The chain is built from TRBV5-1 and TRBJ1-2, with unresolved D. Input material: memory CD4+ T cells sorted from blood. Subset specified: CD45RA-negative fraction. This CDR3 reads CASSPSSQAVGYTF. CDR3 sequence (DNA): TGCGCCAGCAGCCCCTCGTCCCAGGCGGTTGGCTACACCTTC.